This T cell receptor (beta chain) was captured in a study of T cells expressing NK-cell markers. This CDR3 is 21 amino acids long. The germline CDR1 and CDR2 sequences are SGHAT and FQDESV (reference sequence). TCRdb reprocessed the 5' RACE reads, keeping one entry per CDR3 protein, no DNA. The sample data list 500,000 to 700,000 distinct CDR3 sequences. The receptor was isolated from a man aged 18 to 30 in good health. Sequenced: blood T cells: a sorted CD56 or NKG2C T cell subset, CD4+ or CD8+ T cells, or bulk PBMC T cells (not recorded which). This rearrangement joins TRBV11-1 to TRBJ2-3; absent DNA, TCRdb's TRBD2 call cannot be checked. The chain's CDR3 is CASSLSGRAAGGPIGTDTQYF.